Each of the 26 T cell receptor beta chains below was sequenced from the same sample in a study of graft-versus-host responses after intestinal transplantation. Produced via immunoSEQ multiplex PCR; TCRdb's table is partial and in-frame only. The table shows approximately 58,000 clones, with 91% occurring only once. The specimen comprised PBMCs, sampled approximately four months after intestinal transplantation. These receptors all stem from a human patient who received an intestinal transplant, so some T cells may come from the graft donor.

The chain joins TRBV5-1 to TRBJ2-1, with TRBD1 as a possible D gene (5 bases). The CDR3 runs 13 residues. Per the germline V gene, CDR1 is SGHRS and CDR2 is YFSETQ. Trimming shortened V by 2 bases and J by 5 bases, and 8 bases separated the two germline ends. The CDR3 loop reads CASSFQGNNEQFF. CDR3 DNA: TGCGCCAGCAGCTTTCAGGGAAACAATGAGCAGTTCTTC.

The CDR3 spells CASSFLGNTGELFF. Written as DNA, the CDR3 is TGTGCCAGCAGTTTTTTGGGGAACACCGGGGAGCTGTTTTTT. The V gene is TRBV28, the J gene TRBJ2-2; D gene unclear. The germline V and J ends were trimmed by 3 bases and 1 base, with 6 bases remaining between them. Germline loops: CDR1 MDHEN, CDR2 SYDVKM. The CDR3 is 14 residues long.

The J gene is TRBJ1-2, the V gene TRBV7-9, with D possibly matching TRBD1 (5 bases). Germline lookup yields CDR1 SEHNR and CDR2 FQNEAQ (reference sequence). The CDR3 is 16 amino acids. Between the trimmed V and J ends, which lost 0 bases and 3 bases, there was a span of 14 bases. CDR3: CASSLALFQTDYGYTF. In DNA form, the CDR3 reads TGTGCCAGCAGCTTAGCCCTCTTTCAGACAGACTATGGCTACACCTTC.

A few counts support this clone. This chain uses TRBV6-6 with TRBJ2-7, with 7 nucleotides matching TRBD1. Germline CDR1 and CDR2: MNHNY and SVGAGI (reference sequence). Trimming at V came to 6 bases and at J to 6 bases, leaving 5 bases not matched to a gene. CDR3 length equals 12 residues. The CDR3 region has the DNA TGTGCCAGCAGCCCGACAGGGATCGAGCAGTACTTC. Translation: CASSPTGIEQYF.

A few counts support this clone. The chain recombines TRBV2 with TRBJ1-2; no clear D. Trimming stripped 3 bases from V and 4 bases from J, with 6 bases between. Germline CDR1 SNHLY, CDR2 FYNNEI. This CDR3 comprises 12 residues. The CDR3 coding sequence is TGTGCCAGCAGTGACAGCTTCTATGGCTACACCTTC. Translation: CASSDSFYGYTF.

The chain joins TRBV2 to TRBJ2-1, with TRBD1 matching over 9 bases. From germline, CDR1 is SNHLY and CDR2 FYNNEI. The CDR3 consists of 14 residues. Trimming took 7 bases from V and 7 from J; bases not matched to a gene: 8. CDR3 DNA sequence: TGTGCCAGCATACTCCGGGACAGGGATAATGAGCAGTTCTTC. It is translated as CASILRDRDNEQFF.

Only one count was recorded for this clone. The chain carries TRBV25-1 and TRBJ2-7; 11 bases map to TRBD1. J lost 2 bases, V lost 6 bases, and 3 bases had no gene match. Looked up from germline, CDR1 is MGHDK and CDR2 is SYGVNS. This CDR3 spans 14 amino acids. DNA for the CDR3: TGTGCCAGCAGAGGACAGGGGGCCCCCTACGAGCAGTACTTC. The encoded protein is CASRGQGAPYEQYF.

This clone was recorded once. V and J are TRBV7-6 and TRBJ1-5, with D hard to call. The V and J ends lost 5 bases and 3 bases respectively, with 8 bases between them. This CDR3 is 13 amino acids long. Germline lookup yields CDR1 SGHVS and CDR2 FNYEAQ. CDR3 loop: CASSTANNQPQHF. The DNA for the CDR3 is TGTGCCAGCAGCACAGCAAACAATCAGCCCCAGCATTTT. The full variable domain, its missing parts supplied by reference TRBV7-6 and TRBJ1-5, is GAGVSQSPRYKVTKRGQDVALRCDPISGHVSLYWYRQALGQGPEFLTYFNYEAQQDKSGLPNDRFSAERPEGSISTLTIQRTEQRDSAMYRCASSTANNQPQHFGDGTRLSIL.

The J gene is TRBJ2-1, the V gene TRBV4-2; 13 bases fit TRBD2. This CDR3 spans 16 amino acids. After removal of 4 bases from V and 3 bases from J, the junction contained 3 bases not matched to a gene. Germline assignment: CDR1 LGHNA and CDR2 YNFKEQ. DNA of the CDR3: TGTGCCAGCAGCCCCCGGACTAGCGGGAGCTACAATGAGCAGTTCTTC. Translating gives CASSPRTSGSYNEQFF.

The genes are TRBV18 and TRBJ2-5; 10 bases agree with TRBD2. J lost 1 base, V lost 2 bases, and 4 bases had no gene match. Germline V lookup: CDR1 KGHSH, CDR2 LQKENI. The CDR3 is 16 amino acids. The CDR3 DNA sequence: TGTGCCAGCTCACCATCTAGCGGGAGCCTCCAAGAGACCCAGTACTTC. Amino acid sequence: CASSPSSGSLQETQYF. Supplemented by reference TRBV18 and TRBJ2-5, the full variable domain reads NAGVMQNPRHLVRRRGQEARLRCSPMKGHSHVYWYRQLPEEGLKFMVYLQKENIIDESGMPKERFSAEFPKEGPSILRIQQVVRGDSAAYFCASSPSSGSLQETQYFGPGTRLLVL.

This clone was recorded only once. In DNA, the CDR3 is TGTGCCAGCACCCCTAGCGGGCGTGGAGAGACCCAGTACTTC. This encodes CASTPSGRGETQYF. The rearrangement uses TRBV28 and TRBJ2-5; 8 positions agree with TRBD2. There are 14 residues in the CDR3. CDR1 MDHEN and CDR2 SYDVKM come from the germline V gene. Trimming at V came to 7 bases and at J to 4 bases, leaving 8 bases not matched to a gene.

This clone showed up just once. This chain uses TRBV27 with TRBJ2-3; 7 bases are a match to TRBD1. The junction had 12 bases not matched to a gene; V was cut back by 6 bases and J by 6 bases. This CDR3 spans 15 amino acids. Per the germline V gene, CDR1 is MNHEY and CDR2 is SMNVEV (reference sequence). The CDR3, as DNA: TGTGCCAGCAGCCAAAGAACAGGGGACGGGGATACGCAGTATTTT. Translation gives CASSQRTGDGDTQYF.

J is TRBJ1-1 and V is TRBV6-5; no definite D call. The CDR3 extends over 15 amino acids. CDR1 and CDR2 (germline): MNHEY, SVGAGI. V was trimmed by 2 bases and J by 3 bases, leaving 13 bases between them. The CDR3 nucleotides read TGTGCCAGCAGTTACGATCAGTGGAGGGACACTGAAGCTTTCTTT. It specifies CASSYDQWRDTEAFF.

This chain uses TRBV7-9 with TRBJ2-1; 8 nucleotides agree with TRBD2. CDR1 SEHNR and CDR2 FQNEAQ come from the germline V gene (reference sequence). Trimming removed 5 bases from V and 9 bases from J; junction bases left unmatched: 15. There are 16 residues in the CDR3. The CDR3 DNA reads TGTGCCAGCAGCCCATGGGACTATACTAGCGGTCCTGAGCAGTTCTTC. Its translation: CASSPWDYTSGPEQFF.

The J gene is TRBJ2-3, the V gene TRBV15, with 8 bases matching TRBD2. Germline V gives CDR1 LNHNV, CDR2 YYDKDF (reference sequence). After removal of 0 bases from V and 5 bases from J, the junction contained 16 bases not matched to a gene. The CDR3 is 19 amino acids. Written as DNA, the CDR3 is TGTGCCACCAGCAGAGATCGGCGGGGACTAGAATGGATTCTAGATACGCAGTATTTT. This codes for CATSRDRRGLEWILDTQYF.

The CDR3 nucleotides are TGTGCCAGCAGCTTAGGGACAGGGGCCTACAATGAGCAGTTCTTC. Its protein is CASSLGTGAYNEQFF. The chain joins TRBV13 to TRBJ2-1; TRBD1 agrees at 8 bases. Per germline, CDR1 PRHDT and CDR2 FYEKMQ (reference sequence). This CDR3 spans 15 amino acids. After removal of 0 bases from V and 2 bases from J, the junction contained 0 bases not matched to a gene.

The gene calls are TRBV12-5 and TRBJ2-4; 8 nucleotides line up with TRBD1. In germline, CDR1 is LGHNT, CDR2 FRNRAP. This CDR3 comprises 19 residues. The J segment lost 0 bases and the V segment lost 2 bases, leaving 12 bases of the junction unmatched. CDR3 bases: TGTGCTAGTGGTTTGCGGGACAGGTACGTTATGGGAGCCAAAAACATTCAGTACTTC. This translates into CASGLRDRYVMGAKNIQYF.

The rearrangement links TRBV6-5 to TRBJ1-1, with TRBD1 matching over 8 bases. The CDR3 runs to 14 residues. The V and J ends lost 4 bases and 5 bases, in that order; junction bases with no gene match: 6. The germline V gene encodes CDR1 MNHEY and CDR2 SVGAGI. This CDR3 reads CASSLDRGGTEAFF. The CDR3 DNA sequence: TGTGCCAGCAGTTTAGACAGGGGCGGGACTGAAGCTTTCTTT.

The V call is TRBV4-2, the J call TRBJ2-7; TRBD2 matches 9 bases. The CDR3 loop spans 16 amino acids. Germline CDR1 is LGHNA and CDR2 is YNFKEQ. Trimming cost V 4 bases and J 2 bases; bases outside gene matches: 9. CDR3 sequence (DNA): TGTGCCAGCAGCCCCCGATGGACTAGCGAAGCCTACGAGCAGTACTTC. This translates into CASSPRWTSEAYEQYF.

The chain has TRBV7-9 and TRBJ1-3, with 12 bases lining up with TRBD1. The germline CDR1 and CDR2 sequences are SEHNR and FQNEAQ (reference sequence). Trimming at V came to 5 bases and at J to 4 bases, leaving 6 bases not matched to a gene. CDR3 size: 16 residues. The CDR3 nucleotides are TGTGCCAGCAGCCTCCGGGACAGGGGGCGAGGAAACACCATATATTTT. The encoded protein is CASSLRDRGRGNTIYF.

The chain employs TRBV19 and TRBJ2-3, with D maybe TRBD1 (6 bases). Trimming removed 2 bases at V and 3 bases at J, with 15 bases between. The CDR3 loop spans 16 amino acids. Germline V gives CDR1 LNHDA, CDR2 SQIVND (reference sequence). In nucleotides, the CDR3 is TGTGCCAGTAGTATAAGCGGCAGGGGACAAACAGATACGCAGTATTTT. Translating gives CASSISGRGQTDTQYF.

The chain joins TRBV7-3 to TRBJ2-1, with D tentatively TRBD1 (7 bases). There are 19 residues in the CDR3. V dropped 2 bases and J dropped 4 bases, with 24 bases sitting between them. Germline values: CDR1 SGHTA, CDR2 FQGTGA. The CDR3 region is CASSLQPMVGGGPYNEQFF. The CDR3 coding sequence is TGTGCCAGCAGCTTACAGCCCATGGTCGGAGGGGGCCCTTACAATGAGCAGTTCTTC.

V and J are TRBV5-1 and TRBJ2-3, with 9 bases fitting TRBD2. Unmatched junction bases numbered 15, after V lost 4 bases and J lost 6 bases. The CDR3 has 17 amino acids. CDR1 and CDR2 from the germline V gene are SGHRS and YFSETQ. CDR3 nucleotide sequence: TGCGCCAGCAGCCCCGGTCAGGGCGGGGGGGAGGAGGATACGCAGTATTTT. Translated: CASSPGQGGGEEDTQYF.

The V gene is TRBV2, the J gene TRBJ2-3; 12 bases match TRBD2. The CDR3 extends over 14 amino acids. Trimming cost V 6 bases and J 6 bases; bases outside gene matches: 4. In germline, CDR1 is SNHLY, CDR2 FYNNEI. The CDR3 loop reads CASSRLAGVDTQYF. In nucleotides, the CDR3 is TGTGCCAGCAGCCGACTAGCGGGGGTGGATACGCAGTATTTT.

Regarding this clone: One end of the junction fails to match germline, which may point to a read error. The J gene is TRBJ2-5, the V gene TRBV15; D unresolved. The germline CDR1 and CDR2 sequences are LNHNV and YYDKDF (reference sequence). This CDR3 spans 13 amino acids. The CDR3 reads CATSREARETQYF. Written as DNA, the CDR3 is TGTGCCACCAGCCGAGAGGCGAGAGAGACCCAGTACTTC.

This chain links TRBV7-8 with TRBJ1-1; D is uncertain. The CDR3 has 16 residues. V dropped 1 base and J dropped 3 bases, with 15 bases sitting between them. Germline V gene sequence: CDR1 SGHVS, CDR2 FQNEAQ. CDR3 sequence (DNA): TGTGCCAGCAGCTTAGGATCCAGAGTGGTGGACACTGAAGCTTTCTTT. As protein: CASSLGSRVVDTEAFF.